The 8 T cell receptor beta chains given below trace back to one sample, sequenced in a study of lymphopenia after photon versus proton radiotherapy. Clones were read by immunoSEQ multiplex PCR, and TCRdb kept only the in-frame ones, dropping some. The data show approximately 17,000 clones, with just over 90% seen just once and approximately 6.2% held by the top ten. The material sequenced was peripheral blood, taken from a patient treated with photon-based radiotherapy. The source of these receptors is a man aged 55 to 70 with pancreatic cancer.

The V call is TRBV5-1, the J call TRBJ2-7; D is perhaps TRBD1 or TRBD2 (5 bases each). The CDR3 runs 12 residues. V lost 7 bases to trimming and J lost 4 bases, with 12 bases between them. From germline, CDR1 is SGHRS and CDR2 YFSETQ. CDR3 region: CASRLGEYEQYF. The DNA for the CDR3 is TGCGCCAGCCGTTTGGGGGAATACGAGCAGTACTTC.

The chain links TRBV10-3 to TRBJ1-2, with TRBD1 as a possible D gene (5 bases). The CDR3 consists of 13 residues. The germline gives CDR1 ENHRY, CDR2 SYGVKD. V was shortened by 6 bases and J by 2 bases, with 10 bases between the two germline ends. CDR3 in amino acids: CAISQTVNYGYTF. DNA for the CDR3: TGTGCCATCAGCCAGACAGTCAACTATGGCTACACCTTC.

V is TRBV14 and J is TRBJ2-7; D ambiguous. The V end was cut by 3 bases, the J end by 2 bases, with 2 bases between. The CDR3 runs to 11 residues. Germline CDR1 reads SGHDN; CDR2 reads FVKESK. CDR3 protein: CASSQAYEQYF. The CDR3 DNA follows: TGTGCCAGCAGCCAGGCCTACGAGCAGTACTTC.

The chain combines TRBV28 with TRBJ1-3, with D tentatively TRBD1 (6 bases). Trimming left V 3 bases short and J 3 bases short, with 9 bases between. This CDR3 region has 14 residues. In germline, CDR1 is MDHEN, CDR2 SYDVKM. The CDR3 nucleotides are TGTGCCAGCAGTTTTGGGGGGCATGGAAACACCATATATTTT. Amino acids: CASSFGGHGNTIYF.

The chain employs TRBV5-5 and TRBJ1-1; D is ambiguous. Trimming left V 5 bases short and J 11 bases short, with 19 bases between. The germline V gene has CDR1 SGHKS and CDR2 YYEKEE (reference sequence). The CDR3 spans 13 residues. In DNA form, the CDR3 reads TGTGCCAGCAGTCGAATCGAGAGTGGGTGGGCTTTCTTT. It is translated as CASSRIESGWAFF. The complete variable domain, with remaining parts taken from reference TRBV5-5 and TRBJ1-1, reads DAGVTQSPTHLIKTRGQQVTLRCSPISGHKSVSWYQQVLGQGPQFIFQYYEKEERGRGNFPDRFSARQFPNYSSELNVNALLLGDSALYLCASSRIESGWAFFGQGTRLTVV.

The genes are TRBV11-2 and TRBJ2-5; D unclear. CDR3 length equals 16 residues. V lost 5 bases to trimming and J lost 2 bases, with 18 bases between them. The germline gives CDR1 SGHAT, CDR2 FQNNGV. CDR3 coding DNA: TGTGCCAGCAGCCTCCAAGCGTATGCAAATCAAGAGACCCAGTACTTC. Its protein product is CASSLQAYANQETQYF.

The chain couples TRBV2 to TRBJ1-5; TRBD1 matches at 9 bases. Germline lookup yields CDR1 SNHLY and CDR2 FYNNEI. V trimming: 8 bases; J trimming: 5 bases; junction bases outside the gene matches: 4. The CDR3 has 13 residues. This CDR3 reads CASHRDRDQPQHF. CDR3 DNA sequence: TGTGCCAGCCACCGGGACAGGGATCAGCCCCAGCATTTT.

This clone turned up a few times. DNA of the CDR3: TGCGCCAGCAGCTTGGCAGGAGGGGATACGCAGTATTTT. As protein: CASSLAGGDTQYF. The V call is TRBV5-1, the J call TRBJ2-3; weak D call: TRBD2 (6 bases). V dropped 0 bases and J dropped 6 bases, with 8 bases sitting between them. The CDR3 length is 13 residues. Germline V CDR1 and CDR2: SGHRS, YFSETQ.